A selection of T cell receptor beta chains follows, all from one sample in a study of T cells in Graves' hyperthyroidism and ophthalmopathy. Via MiXCR, TCRdb re-called the multiplex PCR reads, giving one row per CDR3 protein. The sample has 480,000 or so distinct CDR3 sequences, 46% seen once. Material for sequencing was peripheral blood or thyroid tissue (not recorded which). These receptors all come from an adult woman with Graves' disease, either hyperthyroidism or ophthalmopathy (not recorded which). Each CDR3 is given with its conserved first and last residue. A D gene is named only where the DNA matches it firmly. Clone size is not always given. Where it is, it says once, few, many or a class for expanded clones.

J: TRBJ1-1
V: TRBV10-2
size: -
D: -
CDR3: CASSVLNEGAEAFF
DNA: TGCGCCAGCAGTGTATTAAACGAGGGAGCTGAAGCTTTCTTT

J: TRBJ2-5
V: TRBV7-9
size: -
D: -
CDR3: CASSQPTSNRLQETQYF
DNA: TGCGCCAGCAGCCAACCGACTAGTAATCGCCTTCAAGAGACCCAGTACTTC

J: TRBJ1-5
V: TRBV6-6
size: -
D: TRBD1
CDR3: CASSYGAGGNQPQHF
DNA: TGTGCCAGCAGTTACGGGGCAGGGGGCAACCAGCCCCAGCATTTT

J: TRBJ1-4
V: TRBV5-5
size: many
D: -
CDR3: CASSRDTNEKLFF
DNA: TGTGCCAGCAGCAGAGACACCAATGAAAAACTGTTTTTT

J: TRBJ1-2
V: TRBV7-9
size: -
D: -
CDR3: CASSRLQGSGYTF
DNA: TGTGCCAGCAGCCGACTCCAGGGCAGTGGCTACACCTTC

J: TRBJ1-2
V: TRBV7-9
size: -
D: -
CDR3: CASRPDPYTGIYGYTF
DNA: TGTGCCAGCAGACCTGACCCTTACACAGGGATCTATGGCTACACCTTC

J: TRBJ1-6
V: TRBV25-1
size: -
D: -
CDR3: CASRGTPLHF
DNA: TGTGCCAGCAGGGGTACACCCCTCCACTTT

J: TRBJ2-5
V: TRBV10-3
size: many
D: TRBD1
CDR3: CAISRGLQETQYF
DNA: TGTGCCATCAGCAGGGGGCTTCAAGAGACCCAGTACTTC

J: TRBJ2-1
V: TRBV7-3
size: -
D: -
CDR3: CASSMDSSYNEQFF
DNA: TGTGCCAGCAGCATGGATAGCTCCTACAATGAGCAGTTCTTC

J: TRBJ2-1
V: TRBV19
size: once
D: TRBD2
CDR3: CASSIGGRLNNEQFF
DNA: TGTGCCAGTAGTATTGGCGGGAGGCTCAACAATGAGCAGTTCTTC

J: TRBJ2-7
V: TRBV20-1
size: -
D: TRBD2
CDR3: CSVPKAGSYEQYF
DNA: TGCAGTGTCCCCAAAGCGGGATCCTACGAGCAGTACTTC

J: TRBJ1-6
V: TRBV10-3
size: -
D: TRBD1
CDR3: CASNTGTDNSPLHF
DNA: TGTGCCTCCAATACCGGGACAGATAATTCACCCCTCCACTTT

J: TRBJ1-2
V: TRBV2
size: many
D: -
CDR3: CASSTDLNYGYTF
DNA: TGTGCCAGCAGTACAGACTTGAACTATGGCTACACCTTC

J: TRBJ1-6
V: TRBV7-9
size: -
D: TRBD1
CDR3: CASSLIGTGINSPLHF
DNA: TGTGCCAGCAGTTTAATCGGGACAGGGATCAATTCACCCCTCCACTTT

J: TRBJ2-7
V: TRBV7-2
size: many
D: -
CDR3: CASSLAGAGYEQYF
DNA: TGTGCCAGCAGCTTAGCGGGAGCCGGTTACGAGCAGTACTTC

J: TRBJ2-5
V: TRBV7-3
size: few
D: -
CDR3: CASSVEARGEWGETQYF
DNA: TGTGCCAGCAGCGTAGAGGCCAGGGGGGAGTGGGGGGAGACCCAGTACTTC

J: TRBJ2-5
V: TRBV6-2/TRBV6-3
size: many
D: -
CDR3: CASSYGPSQETQYF
DNA: TGTGCCAGCAGTTACGGACCGTCACAAGAGACCCAGTACTTC

J: TRBJ2-7
V: TRBV13
size: -
D: TRBD2
CDR3: CASSSRLADYEQYF
DNA: TGTGCCAGCAGCTCCCGACTAGCGGATTACGAGCAGTACTTC

J: TRBJ2-7
V: TRBV7-9
size: -
D: -
CDR3: CASSLGQEVYEQYF
DNA: TGTGCCAGCAGCTTGGGCCAGGAGGTTTACGAGCAGTACTTC